A selection of T cell receptor beta chains follows, all from one sample in a study of blood T cell repertoires in COVID-19. Repertoires were generated with immunoSEQ multiplex PCR, while TCRdb's copy carries only in-frame clones and drops some. The table includes 100,000 to 150,000 clones, roughly 83% detected once. Sequenced: peripheral blood. These receptors all come from a man in his forties with active or convalescent COVID-19. Each CDR3 is given with its conserved first and last residue. A D gene is named only where the DNA matches it firmly. Size values are once, few and many counts, or a class for expanded clones, and some rows have none.

j_call v_call clone_size d_call cdr3_nt cdr3_aa
TRBJ2-5 TRBV24-1 NA TRBD1 TGTGCCACCAGGGGACAGGGAGAGACCCAGTACTTC CATRGQGETQYF
TRBJ2-7 TRBV10-3 NA NA TGTGCCATCAGTGAGCGCACAGGGCAAGGATTGGACGAGCAGTACTTC CAISERTGQGLDEQYF
TRBJ2-5 TRBV7-2 NA NA TGTGCCAGCAGCCCCCCTCTAGAGACCCAGTACTTC CASSPPLETQYF
TRBJ1-2 TRBV27 few NA TGTGCCAGCAGTCCACATTCGAGGGCTAACTATGGCTACACCTTC CASSPHSRANYGYTF
TRBJ1-4 TRBV29-1 NA TRBD1 TGCAGCGACCAGCGACAGGGGGGGACCTTTTTTGCAACTAATGAAAAACTGTTTTTT CSDQRQGGTFFATNEKLFF
TRBJ1-6 TRBV27 NA NA TGTGCCAGCAGTTTATTAGGGGGGGGAAGCCATAATTCACCCCTCCACTTT CASSLLGGGSHNSPLHF
TRBJ1-1 TRBV15 NA NA TGTGCCACCAGCAGAGATCTTGGTAAGAGCACTGAAGCTTTCTTT CATSRDLGKSTEAFF
TRBJ2-1 TRBV2 few NA TGTGCCACACGGGGGGCTTACAATGAGCAGTTCTTC CATRGAYNEQFF
TRBJ1-5 TRBV14 NA NA TGTGCCAGCAGCAGGGGGTGGCAGCCCCAGCATTTT CASSRGWQPQHF
TRBJ1-5 TRBV7-9 NA NA TGTGCCAGCAGCTCGACATATAGCAATCAGCCCCAGCATTTT CASSSTYSNQPQHF
TRBJ2-2 TRBV5-1 few TRBD2 TGCGCCAGCAGCTTCCATAGCGGGAGGGCCGATGTCGGGGAGCTGTTTTTT CASSFHSGRADVGELFF
TRBJ1-2 TRBV18 NA NA TGTGCCAGCTCACCACGGGACGAGGGGGATGGCTACACCTTC CASSPRDEGDGYTF
TRBJ2-2 TRBV24-1 NA NA TGTGCCACCAGTGATCCCCGACAGGGAGGCACCGGGGAGCTGTTTTTT CATSDPRQGGTGELFF
TRBJ2-7 TRBV28 few TRBD1 TGTGCCAGCAGTTTTCGGTCCGGGACAGGGGATTCCTACGAGCAGTACTTC CASSFRSGTGDSYEQYF
TRBJ2-3 TRBV30 NA TRBD2 TGTGCCTGGAGTGGGAAGGTCGGGACTAGCGGCACAGATACGCAGTATTTT CAWSGKVGTSGTDTQYF
TRBJ2-1 TRBV30 once TRBD2 TGTGCCTGGAGTGGGCGGGGGGCCAGCTCCTACAATGAGCAGTTCTTC CAWSGRGASSYNEQFF
TRBJ2-7 TRBV25-1 few TRBD1 TGTGCCAGCAGGCCCCCAGGGACAGGGAAAGGCGAGCAGTACTTC CASRPPGTGKGEQYF
TRBJ1-2 TRBV4-3 once NA TGCGCCAGCAGCCAAGGGACATCAACTAACTATGGCTACACCTTC CASSQGTSTNYGYTF
TRBJ1-1 TRBV7-9 NA NA TGTGCCAGCAGCCTACTCAGGGGAAGCGGTAACACTGAAGCTTTCTTT CASSLLRGSGNTEAFF
TRBJ1-3 TRBV2 NA NA TGTGCCAGCAGACAGGACTCTGGAAACACCATATATTTT CASRQDSGNTIYF
TRBJ2-7 TRBV5-1 NA NA TGCGCCAGCAGCTTGGTGGTCGGGGAAAGAGAGCAGTACTTC CASSLVVGEREQYF
TRBJ1-1 TRBV7-3 NA NA TGTGCCAGCAGCCCGGGGAGTGAGGCTGAAGCTTTCTTT CASSPGSEAEAFF
TRBJ1-1 TRBV28 NA TRBD1 TGTGCCAGCAGTTTCCCCGGGACAGCTAACACTGAAGCTTTCTTT CASSFPGTANTEAFF
TRBJ1-2 TRBV18 NA TRBD1 TGTGCCAGCTCACCATTCGGACAGGGAGATGGCTACACCTTC CASSPFGQGDGYTF
TRBJ2-7 TRBV5-4 NA TRBD2 TGTGCCAGCAGCTTGGGACTAGCGGGGGCCTACGAGCAGTACTTC CASSLGLAGAYEQYF
TRBJ2-7 TRBV19 few NA TGTGCCAGTAGTATGGCGGTCTCCTACGAGCAGTACTTC CASSMAVSYEQYF